This T cell receptor (beta chain) was sequenced in a study of T cell responses to AZD1222 COVID-19 vaccine. Germline CDR1 reads DFQATT; CDR2 reads SNEGSKA (reference sequence). This CDR3 contains 13 residues. The germline V and J ends were trimmed by 3 bases and 4 bases, with 12 bases remaining between them. Concerning this clone: The target antigen is unknown.

Sequencing used immunoSEQ multiplex PCR; TCRdb keeps in-frame clones, though not all of them. Of about 270,000 clones listed, around 93% are singletons. Study-wide findings and caveats: A reported finding is that nearly half of spike-specific TCRs target unmutated variant regions. The span of vaccine-associated CD4 TCRs extended across spike, with dominance at 160-218 and 743-854. Donors skewed white British and female; clonal diversity was possibly underestimated.

The chain links TRBV20-1 to TRBJ1-2, with D perhaps matching TRBD1 (6 bases). This receptor was taken from an adult who received the AZD1222 COVID-19 vaccine. The sequencing used peripheral blood, collected 28 days after the second AZD1222 dose. The CDR3 region has the DNA TGCAGTGCTAGTGGGGGGCTTAGCTATGGCTACACCTTC. Its translation is CSASGGLSYGYTF.